The 18 T cell receptor beta chains given below trace back to one sample, sequenced in a study of cytomegalovirus exposure and HLA in healthy donors (TCRdb year 2017). Library preparation employed the immunoSEQ multiplex PCR assay. The multiplex PCR relied on a mix of 60 forward primers for TCR Vbeta segments and 13 reverse primers for TCR Jbeta segments. The source is immuneACCESS, and TCRdb retained only in-frame sequences with V and J called. Part of the clones is not carried over; for the studies checked, unresolved V genes explain less than half of this, and the remainder is unexplained. The sample table lists over 120,000 clones, 77% of them with a count of one. The top ten clones comprise 3.5% to 5% of the sample. Sequences were obtained from PBMCs. The receptors here all came from a male donor in good health and CMV-seronegative.

The genes are TRBV6-5 and TRBJ1-1; TRBD1 agrees at 7 bases. Germline V CDR1 and CDR2: MNHEY, SVGAGI. V lost 6 bases, J lost 8 bases, and 6 bases stayed unmatched. The CDR3 runs 12 residues. CDR3 nucleotides: TGTGCCAGCAGATACCGGGACAGAGAAGCTTTCTTT. Translated, it gives CASRYRDREAFF.

This clone was recorded once. The chain has TRBV6-1 and TRBJ2-5, with 8 bases matching TRBD1. Germline values: CDR1 MNHNS, CDR2 SASEGT. V dropped 8 bases and J dropped 6; count of bases not matched to a gene: 5. The CDR3 consists of 12 residues. This chain's CDR3 is CASYGQGQTQYF. CDR3 coding DNA: TGTGCCAGCTACGGACAGGGACAGACCCAGTACTTC.

As concerns this clone: One junction end disagrees with the germline gene, perhaps due to a read error. CDR3 region: CASSLGSGLSTDTQYF. The CDR3 region has the DNA TGTGCTAGCAGCTTGGGTAGCGGGCTTAGCACAGATACGCAGTATTTT. The chain has TRBV7-7 and TRBJ2-3, with 7 bases matching TRBD2. The CDR3 contains 16 residues. The germline V gene has CDR1 SSHAT and CDR2 FNYEAQ (reference sequence). The full variable domain, with the rest looked up from reference TRBV7-7 and TRBJ2-3, is GAGVSQSPRYKVTKRGQDVTLRCDPISSHATLYWYQQALGQGPEFLTYFNYEAQPDKSGLPSDRFSAERPEGSISTLTIQRTEQRDSAMYRCASSLGSGLSTDTQYFGPGTRLTVL.

The J gene is TRBJ1-2, the V gene TRBV4-1; D not resolved. Germline V gene data show CDR1 as MGHRA and CDR2 as YSYEKL. V lost 1 base to trimming and J lost 4 bases, with 19 bases between them. The CDR3 sequence is 17 residues long. The CDR3 sequence is CASSQGGSRKALYGYTF. DNA of the CDR3: TGCGCCAGCAGCCAAGGAGGGAGCCGCAAAGCCCTCTATGGCTACACCTTC.

In nucleotides, the CDR3 is TGTGCCAGCGCATCCGGGACAGGGGGCGCAGATACGCAGTATTTT. Translation gives CASASGTGGADTQYF. The gene calls are TRBV25-1 and TRBJ2-3; 12 nucleotides agree with TRBD1. The length of the CDR3 is 15 residues. The V gene end was trimmed by 8 bases and the J gene end by 4 bases; junction bases not matched to a gene: 7. In germline, CDR1 is MGHDK, CDR2 SYGVNS.

A word on this clone: Other DNA sequences in the sample encode the same CDR3. V is TRBV5-4 and J is TRBJ2-3, with unresolved D. The germline V gene has CDR1 SGHNT and CDR2 YYREEE (reference sequence). The CDR3 is 15 residues long. V was pared by 4 bases and J by 2 bases, with 14 bases between. In DNA form, the CDR3 reads TGTGCCAGCAGCCTACTTGGCGGTATCACAGATACGCAGTATTTT. Its protein is CASSLLGGITDTQYF.

In this sample, this clone turned up once. Within the sample, other DNA sequences also encode this same CDR3. V gene TRBV18 combines with J gene TRBJ1-5; 10 nucleotides line up with TRBD1. This CDR3 region has 14 residues. Germline values: CDR1 KGHSH, CDR2 LQKENI. Trimming at V came to 3 bases and at J to 4 bases, leaving 0 bases not matched to a gene. This CDR3 reads CASSPGQGNQPQHF. The CDR3, as DNA: TGTGCCAGCTCACCGGGACAGGGGAATCAGCCCCAGCATTTT.

This rearrangement joins TRBV18 to TRBJ2-3; 8 nucleotides align to TRBD1. Germline CDR1 KGHSH, CDR2 LQKENI. There are 15 residues in the CDR3. V shed 4 bases and J 2 bases; nucleotides not matched to a gene: 5. The CDR3 is CASSLGTGHTDTQYF. The CDR3 region has the DNA TGTGCCAGCTCACTTGGGACAGGACACACAGATACGCAGTATTTT. The full variable domain, with the rest looked up from reference TRBV18 and TRBJ2-3, is NAGVMQNPRHLVRRRGQEARLRCSPMKGHSHVYWYRQLPEEGLKFMVYLQKENIIDESGMPKERFSAEFPKEGPSILRIQQVVRGDSAAYFCASSLGTGHTDTQYFGPGTRLTVL.

The rearrangement joins TRBV27 to TRBJ1-2; D may be TRBD1 (6 bases). The CDR3 length is 15 residues. The germline gives CDR1 MNHEY, CDR2 SMNVEV (reference sequence). V gave up 4 bases and J gave up 4 bases, with 16 bases separating them. Here the CDR3 reads CASSSRGFTIYGYTF. The CDR3, as DNA: TGTGCCAGCAGTTCCAGGGGATTTACAATCTATGGCTACACCTTC.

The chain combines TRBV11-2 with TRBJ2-5; 7 positions match TRBD1. The germline V gene encodes CDR1 SGHAT and CDR2 FQNNGV. Trimming at V came to 5 bases and at J to 2 bases, leaving 8 bases not matched to a gene. The CDR3 has 15 amino acids. The CDR3 region is CASSTPGQRQETQYF. The CDR3 DNA follows: TGTGCCAGCAGCACGCCGGGACAGAGACAAGAGACCCAGTACTTC.

The CDR3 nucleotides are TGCGCCAGCAGCCAAGACGGGACAGGGGCCCGCCCAGATGAAGGCTACACCTTC. Translated: CASSQDGTGARPDEGYTF. This chain links TRBV4-3 with TRBJ1-2, with 10 bases matching TRBD1. The CDR3 has 18 amino acids. Germline values: CDR1 LGHNA, CDR2 YSLEER. The V and J ends lost 0 bases and 8 bases, in that order; junction bases with no gene match: 15.

The chain joins TRBV2 to TRBJ2-5; a possible D gene is TRBD2 (6 bases). This CDR3 has 14 amino acids. The ends were cut back, 4 bases at V and 4 bases at J, with 13 bases in the middle. Germline assignment: CDR1 SNHLY and CDR2 FYNNEI. In DNA form, the CDR3 reads TGTGCCAGCAGTGTAGAGGGAGGTGGAGAGACCCAGTACTTC. It codes for CASSVEGGGETQYF.

The chain combines TRBV19 with TRBJ1-1; D might be TRBD1 (6 bases). V shed 7 bases and J shed 7 bases, with 13 bases lying between them. Germline-derived CDR1 and CDR2 are LNHDA and SQIVND (reference sequence). The CDR3 covers 12 residues. CDR3 loop: CASTWTAGEAFF. CDR3 DNA: TGTGCCAGTACTTGGACAGCTGGTGAAGCTTTCTTT.

This clone has just a few counts. The CDR3 DNA is TGTGCCTGGAAAGTAGGAGTGGCTAGCGGCTTCTACAATGAGCAGTTCTTC. Translating gives CAWKVGVASGFYNEQFF. The rearrangement links TRBV30 to TRBJ2-1, with 7 nucleotides matching TRBD2. J lost 3 bases, V lost 4 bases, and 15 bases had no gene match. CDR3 length: 17 amino acids. Germline V CDR1 and CDR2: GTSNPN, SVGIG (reference sequence). Full variable domain (rest looked up from reference TRBV30 and TRBJ2-1): SQTIHQWPATLVQPVGSPLSLECTVEGTSNPNLYWYRQAAGRGLQLLFYSVGIGQISSEVPQNLSASRPQDRQFILSSKKLLLSDSGFYLCAWKVGVASGFYNEQFFGPGTRLTVL.

The rearrangement uses TRBV10-2 and TRBJ2-5; 11 positions agree with TRBD2. Gene TRBJ2-7 matches the end of the DNA better, so the J call may be wrong. Germline V lookup: CDR1 WSHSY, CDR2 SAAADI. CDR3 length: 15 amino acids. The chain's CDR3 is CASSDGTSGRYEQYF. The CDR3 DNA follows: TGCGCCAGCAGTGATGGGACTAGCGGAAGGTACGAGCAGTACTTC.

About this clone itself: At one of its ends the junction is not consistent with the germline gene, which may arise from a read error. The identical CDR3 is also encoded by other nucleotide sequences in the sample. The rearrangement uses TRBV5-1 and TRBJ2-2; no clear D gene. CDR3 length: 12 amino acids. From germline, CDR1 is SGHRS and CDR2 YFSETQ. DNA of the CDR3: TGTGCCAGCAGCCTGAACACCGGGGAGCTGTTTTTT. As protein: CASSLNTGELFF.

The gene calls are TRBV4-1 and TRBJ1-2; 9 bases align to TRBD1. V lost 0 bases and J lost 2; bases outside the gene matches: 1. In germline, CDR1 is MGHRA, CDR2 YSYEKL. The CDR3 length is 15 residues. The CDR3 DNA follows: TGCGCCAGCAGCCAAGACGGACAGGGGAACTATGGCTACACCTTC. Translated: CASSQDGQGNYGYTF.

This chain joins TRBV28 and TRBJ2-7; 8 bases match TRBD1. Looked up from germline, CDR1 is MDHEN and CDR2 is SYDVKM. The ends lost 9 bases at V and 1 base at J; junction bases unmatched: 11. This CDR3 contains 15 residues. DNA of the CDR3: TGTGCCAGTCCGCCAGACAGGGGAAAGTCCTACGAGCAGTACTTC. This translates into CASPPDRGKSYEQYF.